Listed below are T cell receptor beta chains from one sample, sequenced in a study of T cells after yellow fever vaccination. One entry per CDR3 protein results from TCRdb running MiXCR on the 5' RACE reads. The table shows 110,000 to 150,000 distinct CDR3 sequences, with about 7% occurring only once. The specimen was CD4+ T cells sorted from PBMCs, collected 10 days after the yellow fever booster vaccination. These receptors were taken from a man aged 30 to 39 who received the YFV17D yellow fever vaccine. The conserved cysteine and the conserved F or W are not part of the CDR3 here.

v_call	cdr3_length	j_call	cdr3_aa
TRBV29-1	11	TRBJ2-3	SAIAGSTDTQY
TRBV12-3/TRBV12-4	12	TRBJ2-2	ASSLGGSFGELF
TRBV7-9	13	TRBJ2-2	ASSFRAGNTGELF
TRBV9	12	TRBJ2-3	ASSVGPSTDTQY
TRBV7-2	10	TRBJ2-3	ASSTYTDTQY
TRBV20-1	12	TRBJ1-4	SATGATTNEKLF
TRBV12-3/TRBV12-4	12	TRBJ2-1	ASRGQGGFYEQF
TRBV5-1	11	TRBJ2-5	ASAPFFQETQY
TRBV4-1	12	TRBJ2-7	ASSQDHRVGEQY
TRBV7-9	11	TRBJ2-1	ASSLTTSDEQF
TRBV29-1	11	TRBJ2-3	SSREGPRDTQY
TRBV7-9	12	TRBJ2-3	ASSPGLGADTQY